This TCR beta chain was found in a study of shared clonotypes between healthy human individuals. Study-wide context: Aged between 18 and 49, the donors were a couple of women and three men. Whole-study findings and limits: Shared clonotypes: about 5% naive CD4, around 3.5% naive CD8, about 2.5% memory CD4, under 0.5% memory CD8.

Turning to this clone: Its antigen is unknown.

CDR1 is LGHNA and CDR2 is YNFKEQ in the germline V gene. The V end lost 5 bases, the J end lost 7 bases, and 6 bases lay between the germline ends. The CDR3 covers 11 residues. Profiling relied on immunoSEQ multiplex PCR, and the TCRdb table lists in-frame clones only, not all of them. The table records under 2.5 million clones, about nine tenths of them present only once. This sequence was found in a man between 18 and 29 years old in good health. Some clones in this sample may be carry-over from other donors' samples. The chain employs TRBV4-2 and TRBJ2-1, with D perhaps TRBD1 or TRBD2 (5 bases each). Sequenced material: naive CD4+ T cells from PBMCs. Subset noted: CD45RA+ positively selected. The CDR3 region has the DNA TGTGCCAGCAGCGAGGGGAATGAGCAGTTCTTC. It is translated as CASSEGNEQFF.